Following are 4 T cell receptor beta chains from one sample sequenced in a study of blood T cell repertoires in COVID-19. Here immunoSEQ multiplex PCR was the method, and the copy in TCRdb shows in-frame clones only, minus some. The table shows about 120,000 clones, with around nine tenths occurring only once. Sequences were obtained from peripheral blood. All receptors derive from a woman in her fifties or sixties with acute or convalescent COVID-19.

V gene TRBV3-1 (or the pseudogene TRBV3-2) combines with J gene TRBJ1-1; D perhaps matches TRBD1 (5 bases). Trimming took off 4 bases at V and 1 base at J, with 10 bases between the two ends. Germline values: CDR1 LGHDT, CDR2 YNNKEL (reference sequence). This CDR3 comprises 14 residues. The CDR3, as DNA: TGTGCCAGCAGCCCCGGGGGGTGGAACACTGAAGCTTTCTTT. Residues: CASSPGGWNTEAFF.

V usage is TRBV18 and J usage is TRBJ2-3; 8 positions match TRBD2. The CDR3 is 16 amino acids. J lost 2 bases, V lost 2 bases, and 6 bases had no gene match. Per germline, CDR1 KGHSH and CDR2 LQKENI. In DNA form, the CDR3 reads TGTGCCAGCTCACCAGTACTAGCGGACAACACAGATACGCAGTATTTT. This translates into CASSPVLADNTDTQYF.

The CDR3 reads CASSPRTVTEAFF. The CDR3 DNA is TGTGCCAGCAGCCCCCGGACAGTGACTGAAGCTTTCTTT. This chain connects TRBV6-5 to TRBJ1-1; D might be TRBD1 (6 bases). Trimming took off 6 bases at V and 5 bases at J, with 13 bases between the two ends. This CDR3 region has 13 residues. Per the germline V gene, CDR1 is MNHEY and CDR2 is SVGAGI.

The V gene is TRBV5-5, the J gene TRBJ2-1; 7 nucleotides match TRBD1. Looked up from germline, CDR1 is SGHKS and CDR2 is YYEKEE (reference sequence). This CDR3 region has 16 residues. Unmatched junction bases numbered 9, after V lost 0 bases and J lost 6 bases. The CDR3: CASSLGFGTEPNEQFF. The CDR3 DNA sequence: TGTGCCAGCAGCTTGGGATTCGGGACAGAACCCAATGAGCAGTTCTTC.